Presented here are 22 T cell receptor beta chains from one specimen sequenced in a study of cytomegalovirus exposure and HLA in healthy donors. Both 60 Vbeta primers and 13 Jbeta primers went into the PCR. Profiling relied on immunoSEQ multiplex PCR, and the TCRdb table lists in-frame clones only, not all of them. The table records about 93,000 clones, around three quarters of them present only once. The sequencing sample was made of PBMCs. The source of these receptors is a man aged 25-45 years in good health and CMV-seronegative.

The chain joins TRBV19 to TRBJ1-5; TRBD1 aligns across 8 bases. Losses at the gene ends were 1 base for V and 6 bases for J; bases not matched to a gene: 5. CDR3 length equals 15 residues. Germline loops: CDR1 LNHDA, CDR2 SQIVND (reference sequence). CDR3 sequence: CASSIGGQASQPQHF. DNA of the CDR3: TGTGCCAGTAGTATAGGGGGACAGGCCTCTCAGCCCCAGCATTTT. The variable domain in full, completed from reference TRBV19 and TRBJ1-5, reads DGGITQSPKYLFRKEGQNVTLSCEQNLNHDAMYWYRQDPGQGLRLIYYSQIVNDFQKGDIAEGYSVSREKKESFPLTVTSAQKNPTAFYLCASSIGGQASQPQHFGDGTRLSIL.

This chain connects TRBV25-1 to TRBJ2-1, with D maybe TRBD2 (6 bases). CDR3 length: 16 amino acids. V was cut by 6 bases and J by 3 bases, with 18 bases left in between. The germline CDR1 and CDR2 sequences are MGHDK and SYGVNS. CDR3 nucleotides: TGTGCCAGCAGGATGAGTGGTAGCGGAGTCTACAATGAGCAGTTCTTC. This codes for CASRMSGSGVYNEQFF.

The chain uses TRBV9 and TRBJ2-1; possible D gene TRBD2, 6 bases. CDR1 is SGDLS and CDR2 is YYNGEE in the germline V gene. Trimming cost V 0 bases and J 7 bases, with 11 bases left between them. The CDR3 covers 14 residues. The DNA for the CDR3 is TGTGCCAGCAGCGTAGGTGGAGGGAGAAATGAGCAGTTCTTC. Its protein is CASSVGGGRNEQFF.

This chain links TRBV4-1 with TRBJ1-1, with D perhaps TRBD1 (6 bases). V dropped 3 bases and J dropped 4 bases, with 18 bases sitting between them. Germline CDR1 reads MGHRA; CDR2 reads YSYEKL. This CDR3 region has 16 residues. The CDR3, as DNA: TGCGCCAGCAGCCAGGGGGCCGGGGGGCTCGTCACTGAAGCTTTCTTT. Its protein is CASSQGAGGLVTEAFF.

The chain uses TRBV10-1 and TRBJ1-5; no clear D gene. This CDR3 comprises 12 residues. Germline V gene lookup returns CDR1 WNHNN and CDR2 SYGVQD (reference sequence). V lost 4 bases and J 6 bases, leaving 7 bases between the germline ends. The CDR3 DNA follows: TGCGCCAGCAGTGCAGCAGGTCAGCCCCAGCATTTT. Amino acids: CASSAAGQPQHF.

This chain joins TRBV11-3 and TRBJ2-7; D might be TRBD1 (6 bases). CDR1 is SGHNT and CDR2 is YENEEA in the germline V gene. There are 13 residues in the CDR3. V was cut by 4 bases and J by 3 bases, with 10 bases left in between. This chain's CDR3 is CASSSGHHYEQYV. In DNA, the CDR3 is TGTGCCAGCAGCTCGGGACACCACTACGAGCAGTACGTC.

The V call is TRBV19, the J call TRBJ1-2; D call uncertain. V lost 5 bases and J 8 bases, leaving 18 bases between the germline ends. The CDR3 is 14 amino acids. Germline assignment: CDR1 LNHDA and CDR2 SQIVND (reference sequence). CDR3 nucleotides: TGTGCCAGTAGTCCACACTGGGGAGGGCCGGGCTACACCTTC. Translation gives CASSPHWGGPGYTF.

V usage is TRBV5-8 and J usage is TRBJ2-2; TRBD2 might be the D (5 bases). V lost 0 bases and J 1 base, leaving 7 bases between the germline ends. The CDR3 runs 15 residues. The germline gives CDR1 SGHTS, CDR2 YDEGEE. The CDR3 here is CASSLEGRNTGELFF. Written as DNA, the CDR3 is TGTGCCAGCAGCTTGGAAGGGAGGAACACCGGGGAGCTGTTTTTT.

This rearrangement joins TRBV12-5 to TRBJ1-5, with D uncertain. V was pared by 2 bases and J by 7 bases, with 12 bases between. This CDR3 is built from 14 residues. Germline loops: CDR1 LGHNT, CDR2 FRNRAP. This CDR3 reads CASGLFRDRQPQHF. The CDR3 nucleotides read TGTGCTAGTGGTTTGTTCCGGGATAGGCAGCCCCAGCATTTT.

The chain carries TRBV19 and TRBJ2-3; a weak D match, TRBD2 (5 bases). CDR3 length: 13 residues. V lost 5 bases to trimming and J lost 2 bases, with 8 bases between them. Germline CDR1 and CDR2: LNHDA and SQIVND (reference sequence). The CDR3 sequence is CASSWTFTDTQYF. For the CDR3, the DNA is TGTGCCAGTAGTTGGACTTTCACAGATACGCAGTATTTT.

The rearrangement joins TRBV29-1 to TRBJ2-7; 8 bases agree with TRBD1. This CDR3 spans 14 amino acids. Germline assignment: CDR1 SQVTM and CDR2 ANQGSEA. With V trimmed by 4 bases and J by 0 bases, 5 bases remained unmatched. The CDR3 is CSVGDRGRSYEQYF. The CDR3 coding sequence is TGCAGCGTTGGAGACAGGGGACGCTCCTACGAGCAGTACTTC.

Here the CDR3 DNA reads TGTGCCAGTAGCTTAGCAGGGGGTACTGAAGCTTTCTTT. This gives the protein CASSLAGGTEAFF. The gene calls are TRBV19 and TRBJ1-1, with 7 bases aligning to TRBD1. The V segment lost 6 bases and the J segment 5 bases; nucleotides outside the gene matches: 6. The CDR3 is made up of 13 amino acids. The germline gives CDR1 LNHDA, CDR2 SQIVND (reference sequence).

The V and J genes are TRBV7-9 and TRBJ1-1; D is perhaps TRBD1 (5 bases). This CDR3 contains 14 residues. Trimming pared 1 base from V and 1 base from J, leaving 7 bases between. The germline V gene has CDR1 SEHNR and CDR2 FQNEAQ (reference sequence). The CDR3 region is CASSLEGENTEAFF. The CDR3 region has the DNA TGTGCCAGCAGCTTAGAAGGGGAGAACACTGAAGCTTTCTTT.

The chain has TRBV4-3 and TRBJ2-5; possibly TRBD1 for D (5 bases). Germline assignment: CDR1 LGHNA and CDR2 YSLEER. The CDR3 contains 16 residues. V lost 0 bases, J lost 2 bases, and 13 bases lay in between. CDR3 in amino acids: CASSQDLVGRQETQYF. As DNA, the CDR3 is TGCGCCAGCAGCCAAGATCTAGTGGGGCGTCAAGAGACCCAGTACTTC.

The rearrangement joins TRBV4-3 to TRBJ2-1; 15 bases fit TRBD2. The J segment lost 3 bases and the V segment lost 2 bases, leaving 11 bases of the junction unmatched. Germline V gene data show CDR1 as LGHNA and CDR2 as YSLEER. The CDR3 is made up of 20 amino acids. CDR3: CASSQYTGTSGGINYNEQFF. The CDR3 bases are TGCGCCAGCAGCCAATATACCGGGACTAGCGGGGGGATAAACTACAATGAGCAGTTCTTC.

The CDR3, as DNA: TGTGCCAGCAGCTTGGACAGGGAAGTGGGAGCAGAGTACTTC. Residues: CASSLDREVGAEYF. The V gene is TRBV5-6, the J gene TRBJ2-7; D is perhaps TRBD1 (6 bases). CDR3 length: 14 residues. The germline V gene encodes CDR1 SGHDT and CDR2 YYEEEE. Trimming shortened V by 0 bases and J by 11 bases, and 18 bases separated the two germline ends.

J is TRBJ2-3 and V is TRBV6-5, with TRBD2 identical over 11 bases. Trimming at V came to 6 bases and at J to 5 bases, leaving 7 bases not matched to a gene. Germline values: CDR1 MNHEY, CDR2 SVGAGI. The length of the CDR3 is 15 residues. The CDR3 here is CASSPSGGRVDTQYF. The CDR3 bases are TGTGCCAGCAGCCCTAGCGGGGGGCGGGTAGATACGCAGTATTTT.

This clone was observed a single time. This sample also contains other DNA sequences that code for the same CDR3. The chain is built from TRBV18 and TRBJ1-2, with 7 bases fitting TRBD1. The germline gives CDR1 KGHSH, CDR2 LQKENI. This CDR3 comprises 14 residues. J gave up 3 bases and V 1 base, and 2 bases lay outside the gene matches. The CDR3 sequence is CASSPQGADYGYTF. As DNA, the CDR3 is TGTGCCAGCTCACCACAGGGGGCGGACTATGGCTACACCTTC. Combining the CDR3 with reference TRBV18 and TRBJ1-2 gives the whole variable domain NAGVMQNPRHLVRRRGQEARLRCSPMKGHSHVYWYRQLPEEGLKFMVYLQKENIIDESGMPKERFSAEFPKEGPSILRIQQVVRGDSAAYFCASSPQGADYGYTFGSGTRLTVV.

The chain uses TRBV2 and TRBJ2-7; the D gene is possibly TRBD1 (6 bases). V gave up 7 bases and J gave up 2 bases, with 12 bases separating them. The CDR3 sequence is 13 residues long. The germline CDR1 and CDR2 sequences are SNHLY and FYNNEI. CDR3 nucleotides: TGTGCCAGCAAGCCAAACAGGGCCTACGAGCAGTACGTC. This codes for CASKPNRAYEQYV.

In regard to this clone: One end of the junction varies from germline; a read error may be responsible. CDR3 nucleotide sequence: TGTTCCAGCAGCTTAGCCCCGGGACAGAGCTTCTATGGCTACACCTTC. Translating gives CSSSLAPGQSFYGYTF. The rearrangement links TRBV7-9 to TRBJ1-2, with 7 bases matching TRBD1. Germline V lookup: CDR1 SEHNR, CDR2 FQNEAQ (reference sequence). The CDR3 loop spans 16 amino acids.

The rearrangement uses TRBV29-1 and TRBJ1-4, with D maybe TRBD1 (5 bases). V lost 6 bases, J lost 6 bases, and 11 bases lay in between. Germline V gene sequence: CDR1 SQVTM, CDR2 ANQGSEA. The CDR3 consists of 12 residues. The CDR3 is CSVKGGDEKLFF. CDR3 nucleotide sequence: TGCAGCGTAAAGGGAGGGGATGAAAAACTGTTTTTT. Looking up the rest from reference TRBV29-1 and TRBJ1-4 gives the full variable domain: SAVISQKPSRDICQRGTSLTIQCQVDSQVTMMFWYRQQPGQSLTLIATANQGSEATYESGFVIDKFPISRPNLTFSTLTVSNMSPEDSSIYLCSVKGGDEKLFFGSGTQLSVL.

The V and J genes are TRBV15 and TRBJ1-2, with a possible D match to TRBD1 (6 bases). V lost 0 bases to trimming and J lost 7 bases, with 21 bases between them. The length of the CDR3 is 17 residues. The V gene's germline CDR1 is LNHNV and CDR2 YYDKDF (reference sequence). This CDR3 reads CATSREGAADSLGGYTF. The CDR3 region has the DNA TGTGCCACCAGCAGAGAGGGGGCGGCTGACAGTTTGGGTGGCTACACCTTC.